This note documents a single TCR beta chain sequence. This clone has more than one count but fewer than ten. There is no known antigen for this receptor. One base away there is no much larger clone; base qualities are not given. Including cysteine and phenylalanine, the CDR3 has 15 amino acids. Here the CDR3 DNA is all that survives: 45 bases in frame from base 1. The germline V gene (reference sequence) supplies CDR1 MNHNY and CDR2 SVGAGI. Here V drops 5 bases and J drops 3 bases, and the junction holds 4 bases not matched to any gene. This entry comes from a study of cytomegalovirus exposure and HLA in healthy donors (dated by TCRdb to 2015 to 2018). As for the study more broadly: In an earlier analysis of approximately 640 of the donors, 276 Gb of sequence data and 117 million unique TCR beta sequences from roughly 180 million T cells were reported. About 300 gigabases of sequencing data and approximately 91 million unique TCR sequences made up an early release that covered roughly 670 HLA-typed donors. Of the approximately 400 genotyped donors, roughly 85% fell in the genetic ancestry cluster associated with self-reported Caucasian donors. The study was designed to test whether signatures of past pathogen exposure could be identified by cataloging public T cell receptors. The study profiled the T cell repertoires of fewer than 850 subjects by immunosequencing and related them to cytomegalovirus serostatus. A separate validation cohort of 100 to 150 different subjects was used in addition to the roughly 620-subject first cohort. High-throughput TCR immunosequencing, statistical association of individual TCRs with disease status, and machine learning were combined to predict cytomegalovirus infection status. In a later analysis, previously published TCR beta repertoires from more than 500 donors were re-analyzed and high-resolution HLA genotyping was added so that TCR occurrence patterns could be studied. Rather than using new phenotypic data, the later analysis identified candidate immune exposures from TCR beta sequences and from how often those sequences occurred across donors. To decide whether each TCR beta V gene segment behaved as functional or pseudogenic, an earlier analysis of some 600 of the donors relied on high-throughput TCR beta sequencing. Donor age, sex, ethnicity and CMV serostatus were compiled together with the repertoire data. In a later genetic analysis, genome-wide SNP genotypes for about 65% of the roughly 670 donors were used, and that subset was treated as a discovery cohort. Every repertoire in the discovery cohort had been generated on one and the same sequencing platform. HLA typing included class I and class II loci at four-digit resolution. The number of donors typed differed by locus, with about 629-640 for A, B, C, DRB1 and DQB1, more than 500 for DQA1, 600 to 610 for DPA1, and 400 to 490 for DPB1. Four or five DR-DQ haplotypes were handled as single units for association and clustering, since linkage in the cohort was strong. Among approximately 370 genotyped donors of the cohort, an average of roughly 230,000 unique TCR beta nucleotide sequences was sequenced per donor, of which approximately 19% were non-productive. The investigation overall reported the following: In a later analysis, the rate of TCR association differed among HLA loci, with DRB1 alleles having the most associated TCRs and HLA-C alleles having the fewest. Immune exposure information for the cohort was limited to CMV serostatus. Some IMGT-functional V segments, including TRBV6-2 and TRBV6-3, could not be told apart with the 87-base-pair reads, so those segments were excluded. In a later genetic analysis, fewer N-insertions in productive TCRs were reported among donors in an Asian-associated ancestry cluster than the 666-donor mean. The study listed 150 to 200 TCR beta chains as associated with cytomegalovirus. An association between a missense DCLRE1C variant and V-gene and J-gene trimming of TCR beta chains was found in a later genetic analysis and replicated in an independent cohort. A few of the identified cytomegalovirus-associated TCR beta chains were confirmed in vitro to be specific for cytomegalovirus antigens. A later analysis associated about 17,000 TCR beta sequences with specific HLA alleles at a false discovery rate of 0.05. A further reported finding was that TCR beta sequences accurately predicted the HLA-A and HLA-B alleles for most subjects in the first cohort. HLA typing was unavailable for some donors at each locus, so association tests used only the typed subset. The authors suggested that the approach could potentially be generalized to other disease states and immunological phenotypes. Correlated functional status among segregating V segments might reflect linkage disequilibrium, but an unknown experimental factor could not be ruled out. A cluster of highly shared sequence variants was judged likely to represent a technical artifact of the sequencing pipeline. In a later analysis, HLA-associated TCR beta chains were found to be more clonally expanded and to have lower generation probabilities than equally common non-associated chains. According to a later analysis, parvovirus B19, influenza, CMV and Epstein-Barr virus appeared linked to several top co-occurrence clusters. The cohort was sequenced for TCR beta chains only, and without alpha or paired-chain data the features that could be detected were limited. The classifier was reported to diagnose cytomegalovirus status with high specificity and sensitivity in both the original cohort and the validation cohort. Most CMV-associated TCR beta chains appeared to be HLA-restricted in a later analysis, and the HLA associations seemed to be driven largely by CMV exposure. Most TCR sequences were seen in very few donors, while some public TCRs were found in many individuals. The earlier analysis of around 600 of the donors excluded some 15 rarely observed V segments, including chromosome 9 orphons, because counts were too low. Broadly in line with IMGT annotations, most TCR beta V segments showed up in productive rearrangements about 87% or about 30% of the time in an earlier analysis of a few hundred of the donors. When HLA alleles, especially DR and DQ, strongly co-occurred, attributing TCR associations to individual alleles was difficult. Sequencing depth was assumed to be roughly uniform across donors in the presence/absence analyses, though that assumption may not hold.

Libraries were constructed by the immunoSEQ multiplex PCR assay. A mixture of 60 forward primers for TCR Vbeta segments and 13 reverse primers for TCR Jbeta segments was used in the multiplex PCR. A multiplex PCR assay on genomic DNA amplified the CDR3 region of rearranged TCR beta genes. The Illumina HiSeq System was used to sequence the amplified TCR beta libraries as 87-base-pair reads. From the authors' description of their analysis: In a later analysis, tens of millions of unique TCR beta chains were counted across the 690 or so repertoires, and roughly 11 million of these chains were shared by at least two donors. A nearest-neighbor algorithm error-corrected the raw reads and collapsed the reads into unique sequences, merging closely related sequences to remove PCR and sequencing errors. V, D and J gene segments were assigned by aligning CDR3 sequences to IMGT reference sequences. Each retained sequence needed at least a six-nucleotide match to both a V gene segment and a J gene segment. Rearrangements were classified as productive when the CDR3 lacked stop codons and remained in frame with V and J, and all other rearrangements were classified as non-productive. Following IMGT convention, CDR3 was defined as the stretch from the second conserved V-encoded cysteine to the conserved J-encoded phenylalanine. The earlier analysis of 500 to 650 of the donors excluded any sequence lacking an unambiguous match to a single V gene segment. An earlier analysis of some 500 of the donors classified V segments as functional when productive rearrangements were above 56.7% and as segregating when the standard deviation between donors was above 5%. A statistical classification framework was built to diagnose cytomegalovirus status from the catalog of TCR beta chain sequences. A later analysis assigned V and J genes by comparing TCR nucleotide sequences with IMGT/GENE-DB human TR gene sequences. The TCRdist pipeline was used in a later analysis to assign CDR3 sequences and most-parsimonious VDJ recombination scenarios. In a later analysis, each TCR beta chain was defined by its CDR3 amino acid sequence together with its V-gene family, and reads lacking a unique V-gene family were excluded. In a later analysis, approximately 640 highly shared, low-generation-probability nucleotide sequences were removed to address suspected cross-contamination and a sequencing artifact. In a later analysis, a clonal expansion index was calculated for each public chain from normalized within-repertoire ranks of inferred template counts. A later analysis computed generation probabilities with a VDJ recombination model fitted to out-of-frame rearrangements, and checked the results against IGoR. In a later analysis, hypergeometric tests were used to score TCR-TCR, TCR-HLA and TCR-CMV co-occurrence, with a repertoire-size bias correction applied to TCR pairs. In a later analysis, false discovery rates were estimated by permuting HLA or CMV assignments 20 times. In a later analysis, co-occurring TCRs were grouped with DBSCAN, and TCRdist sequence similarity was added when clustering was performed within HLA-allele-positive subsets. Co-occurrence clustering excluded repertoires with fewer than 30,000 or more than 120,000 public chains, plus five with anomalous nucleotide sharing. The table comes from immuneACCESS by way of TCRdb, which keeps in-frame sequences with V and J called. Part of the clones is missing from these tables; in studies checked, under half for an unresolved V gene and the rest for unknown reasons. V and J calls and clone size follow that table, whereas D and trimming were derived from the DNA. For this sample there are 35,000 to 40,000 clones; 53% appear just once. More than 5% of the sample is held by the ten biggest clonotypes.

The cohort was made up of about 670 healthy bone marrow donors. Cohort members were all nominally healthy when sampled, although unrecorded immune exposures were likely present. The donor tested CMV seropositive, placing the donor among the 289 seropositive members of the cohort. Each donor provided a peripheral blood sample, and peripheral blood mononuclear cells were used for TCR beta sequencing. The Qiagen DNeasy Blood Extraction Kit was used to extract genomic DNA from the blood cell samples. The V and J genes are TRBV6-6 and TRBJ1-4, with 9 middle bases fitting TRBD1. The TCR sequence derives from a woman between 40 and 50 years old in good health and CMV-seropositive. The sample consisted of PBMCs. CDR3 region: CASSATGGSNEKLFF. The DNA sequence is as follows: TGTGCCAGCAGTGCAACAGGGGGCTCTAATGAAAAACTGTTTTTT.